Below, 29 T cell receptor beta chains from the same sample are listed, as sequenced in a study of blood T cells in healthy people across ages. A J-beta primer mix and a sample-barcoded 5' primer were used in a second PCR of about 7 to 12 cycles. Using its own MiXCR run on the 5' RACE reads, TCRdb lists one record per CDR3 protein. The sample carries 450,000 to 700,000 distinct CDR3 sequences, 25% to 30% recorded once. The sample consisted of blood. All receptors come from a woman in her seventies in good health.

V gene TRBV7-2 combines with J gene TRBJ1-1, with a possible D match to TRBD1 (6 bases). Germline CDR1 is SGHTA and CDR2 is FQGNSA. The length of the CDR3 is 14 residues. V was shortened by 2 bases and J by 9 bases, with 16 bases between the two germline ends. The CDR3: CASSLKGRDTKAFF. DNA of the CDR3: TGTGCCAGCAGCTTAAAGGGCAGGGACACAAAAGCTTTCTTT. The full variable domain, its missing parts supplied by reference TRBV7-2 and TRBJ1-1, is GAGVSQSPSNKVTEKGKDVELRCDPISGHTALYWYRQSLGQGLEFLIYFQGNSAPDKSGLPSDRFSAERTGGSVSTLTIQRTQQEDSAVYLCASSLKGRDTKAFFGQGTRLTVV.

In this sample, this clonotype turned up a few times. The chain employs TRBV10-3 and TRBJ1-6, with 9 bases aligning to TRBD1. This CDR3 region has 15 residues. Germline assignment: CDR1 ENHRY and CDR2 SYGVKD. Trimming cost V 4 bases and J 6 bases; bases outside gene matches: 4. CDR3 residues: CAISGGQGGNSPLHF. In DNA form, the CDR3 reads TGTGCCATCAGTGGGGGACAGGGCGGTAATTCACCCCTCCACTTT.

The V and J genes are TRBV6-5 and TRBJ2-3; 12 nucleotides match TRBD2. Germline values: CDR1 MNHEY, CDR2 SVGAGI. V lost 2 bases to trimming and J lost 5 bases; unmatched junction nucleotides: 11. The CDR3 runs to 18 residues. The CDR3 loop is CASSYALASGGAVDTQYF. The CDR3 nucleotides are TGTGCCAGCAGTTACGCTCTAGCTAGCGGGGGGGCCGTAGATACGCAGTATTTT.

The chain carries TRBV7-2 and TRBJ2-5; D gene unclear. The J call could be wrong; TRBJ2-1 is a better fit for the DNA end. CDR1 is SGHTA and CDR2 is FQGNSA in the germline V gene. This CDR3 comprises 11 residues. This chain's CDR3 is CASSSGPQQFF. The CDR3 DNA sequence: TGTGCCAGCAGCTCTGGTCCTCAGCAGTTCTTC.

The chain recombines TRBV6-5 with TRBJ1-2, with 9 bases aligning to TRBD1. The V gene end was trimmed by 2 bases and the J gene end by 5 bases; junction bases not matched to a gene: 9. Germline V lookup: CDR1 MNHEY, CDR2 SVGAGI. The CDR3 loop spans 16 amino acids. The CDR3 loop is CASSYKGTGPTYGYTF. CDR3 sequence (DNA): TGTGCCAGCAGTTACAAGGGGACAGGGCCGACTTATGGCTACACCTTC.

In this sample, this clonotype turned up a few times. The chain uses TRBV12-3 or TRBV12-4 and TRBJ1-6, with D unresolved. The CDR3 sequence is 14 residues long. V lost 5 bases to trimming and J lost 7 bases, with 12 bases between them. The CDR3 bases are TGTGCCAGCAGTCCGCAGGCCGGCAATTCACCCCTCCACTTT. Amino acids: CASSPQAGNSPLHF.

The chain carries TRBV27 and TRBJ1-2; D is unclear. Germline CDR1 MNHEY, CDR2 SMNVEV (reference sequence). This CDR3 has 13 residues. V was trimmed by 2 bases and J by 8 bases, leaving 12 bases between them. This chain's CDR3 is CASSLQGSGGYTF. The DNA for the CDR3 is TGTGCCAGCAGTTTACAAGGATCGGGGGGCTACACCTTC.

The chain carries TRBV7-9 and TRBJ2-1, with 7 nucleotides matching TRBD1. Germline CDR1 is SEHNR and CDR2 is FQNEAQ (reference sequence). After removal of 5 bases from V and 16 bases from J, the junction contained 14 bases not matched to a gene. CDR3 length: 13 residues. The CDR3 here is CASSPNTDRVYFF. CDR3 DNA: TGTGCCAGCAGCCCAAACACCGACAGGGTGTATTTCTTC. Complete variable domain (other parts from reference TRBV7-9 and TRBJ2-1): DTGVSQNPRHKITKRGQNVTFRCDPISEHNRLYWYRQTLGQGPEFLTYFQNEAQLEKSRLLSDRFSAERPKGSFSTLEIQRTEQGDSAMYLCASSPNTDRVYFFGPGTRLTVL.

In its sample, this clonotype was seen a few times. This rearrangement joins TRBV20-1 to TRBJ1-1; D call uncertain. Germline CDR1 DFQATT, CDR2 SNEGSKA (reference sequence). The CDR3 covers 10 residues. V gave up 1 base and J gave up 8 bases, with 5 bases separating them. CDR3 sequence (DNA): TGCAGTGCTAGAGCTAGGGAAGCTTTCTTT. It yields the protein CSARAREAFF.

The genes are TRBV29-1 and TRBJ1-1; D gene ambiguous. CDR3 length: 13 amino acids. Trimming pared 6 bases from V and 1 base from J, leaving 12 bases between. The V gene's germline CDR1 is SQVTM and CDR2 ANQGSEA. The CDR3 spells CSVENGANTEAFF. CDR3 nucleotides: TGCAGCGTAGAAAACGGAGCGAACACTGAAGCTTTCTTT.

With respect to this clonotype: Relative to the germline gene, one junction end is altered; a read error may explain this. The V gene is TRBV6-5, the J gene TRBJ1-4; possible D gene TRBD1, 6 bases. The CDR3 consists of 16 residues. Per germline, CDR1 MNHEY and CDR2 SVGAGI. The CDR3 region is CASSYSIGGPNEKLFF. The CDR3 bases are TGTGCCAGCAGTTACTCTATTGGGGGCCCCAATGAAAAATTGTTTTTT.

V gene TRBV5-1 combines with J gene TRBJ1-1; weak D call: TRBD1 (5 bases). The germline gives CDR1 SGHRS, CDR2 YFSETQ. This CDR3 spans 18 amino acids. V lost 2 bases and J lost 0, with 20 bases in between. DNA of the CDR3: TGCGCCAGCAGCTTCACCTTCTCGACAGAGTTAATGAACACTGAAGCTTTCTTT. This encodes CASSFTFSTELMNTEAFF.

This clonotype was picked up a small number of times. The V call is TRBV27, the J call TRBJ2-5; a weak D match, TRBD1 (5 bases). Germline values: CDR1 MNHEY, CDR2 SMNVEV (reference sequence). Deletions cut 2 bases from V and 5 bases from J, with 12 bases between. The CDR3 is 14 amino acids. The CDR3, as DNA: TGTGCCAGCAGTTTACACCAGGGTTTTGAGACCCAGTACTTC. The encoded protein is CASSLHQGFETQYF.

The CDR3 protein is CSVGLANEQYF. CDR3 bases: TGCAGCGTCGGGCTAGCGAACGAGCAGTACTTC. The chain joins TRBV29-1 to TRBJ2-7, with D possibly being TRBD2 (6 bases). The germline V gene has CDR1 SQVTM and CDR2 ANQGSEA. V gave up 6 bases and J gave up 5 bases, with 11 bases separating them. The CDR3 is made up of 11 amino acids.

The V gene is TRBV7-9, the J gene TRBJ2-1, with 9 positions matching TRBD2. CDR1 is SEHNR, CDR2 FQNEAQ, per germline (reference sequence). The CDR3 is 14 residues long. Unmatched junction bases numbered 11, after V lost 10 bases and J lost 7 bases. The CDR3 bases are TGTGCCACCACAGTAGCGGGGGAAGGTAATGAGCAGTTCTTC. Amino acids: CATTVAGEGNEQFF.

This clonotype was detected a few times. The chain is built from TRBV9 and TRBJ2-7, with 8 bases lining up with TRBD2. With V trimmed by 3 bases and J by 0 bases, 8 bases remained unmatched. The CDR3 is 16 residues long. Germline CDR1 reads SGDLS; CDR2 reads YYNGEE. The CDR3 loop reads CASSATGRGDSYEQYF. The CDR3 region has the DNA TGTGCCAGCAGCGCCACTGGGCGGGGGGACTCCTACGAGCAGTACTTC.

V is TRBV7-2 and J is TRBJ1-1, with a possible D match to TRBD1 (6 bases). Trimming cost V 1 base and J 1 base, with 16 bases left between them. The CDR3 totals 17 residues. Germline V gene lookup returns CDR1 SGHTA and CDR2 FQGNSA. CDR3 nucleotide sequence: TGTGCCAGCAGCTTAGGCGGTTCCCCCAGGGGGAACACTGAAGCTTTCTTT. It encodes CASSLGGSPRGNTEAFF.

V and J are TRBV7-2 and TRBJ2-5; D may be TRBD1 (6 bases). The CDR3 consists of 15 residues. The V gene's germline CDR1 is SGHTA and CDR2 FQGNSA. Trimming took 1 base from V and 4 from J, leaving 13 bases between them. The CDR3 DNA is TGTGCCAGCAGCTTAGATTGGGGGCGCCGAGAGACCCAGTACTTC. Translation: CASSLDWGRRETQYF.

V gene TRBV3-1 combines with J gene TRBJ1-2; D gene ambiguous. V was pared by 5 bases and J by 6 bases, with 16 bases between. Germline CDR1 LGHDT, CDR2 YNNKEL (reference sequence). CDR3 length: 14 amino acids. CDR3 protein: CASSLRLAQNGYTF. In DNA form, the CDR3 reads TGTGCCAGCAGCTTAAGATTAGCCCAGAATGGCTACACCTTC. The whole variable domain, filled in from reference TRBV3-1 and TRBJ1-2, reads DTAVSQTPKYLVTQMGNDKSIKCEQNLGHDTMYWYKQDSKKFLKIMFSYNNKELIINETVPNRFSPKSPDKAHLNLHINSLELGDSAVYFCASSLRLAQNGYTFGSGTRLTVV.

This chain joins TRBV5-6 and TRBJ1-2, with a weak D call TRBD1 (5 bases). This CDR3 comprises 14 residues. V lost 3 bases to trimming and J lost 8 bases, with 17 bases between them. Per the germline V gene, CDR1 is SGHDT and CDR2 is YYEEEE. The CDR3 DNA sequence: TGTGCCAGCAGCTCGTCGGACATCGCTGGGGGCTACACCTTC. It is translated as CASSSSDIAGGYTF.

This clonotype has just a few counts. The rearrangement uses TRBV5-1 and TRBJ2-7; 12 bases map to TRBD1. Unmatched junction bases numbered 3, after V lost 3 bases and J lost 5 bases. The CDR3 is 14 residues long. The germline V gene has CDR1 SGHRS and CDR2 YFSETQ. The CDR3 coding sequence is TGCGCCAGCAGCTGGGGACAGGGGGCCAACGAGCAGTACTTC. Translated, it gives CASSWGQGANEQYF.

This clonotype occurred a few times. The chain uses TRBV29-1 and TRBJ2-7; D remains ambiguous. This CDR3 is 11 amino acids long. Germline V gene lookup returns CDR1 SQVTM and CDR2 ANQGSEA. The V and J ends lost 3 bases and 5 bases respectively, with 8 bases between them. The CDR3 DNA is TGCAGCGTTGAGGGGTCGGACGAGCAGTACTTC. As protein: CSVEGSDEQYF.

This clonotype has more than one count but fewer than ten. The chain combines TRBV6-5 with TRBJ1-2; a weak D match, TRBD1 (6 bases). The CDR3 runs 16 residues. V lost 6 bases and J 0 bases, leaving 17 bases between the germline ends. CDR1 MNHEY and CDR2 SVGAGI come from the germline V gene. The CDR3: CASRRSRTAPNYGYTF. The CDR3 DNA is TGTGCCAGCAGACGAAGTCGGACAGCGCCTAACTATGGCTACACCTTC.

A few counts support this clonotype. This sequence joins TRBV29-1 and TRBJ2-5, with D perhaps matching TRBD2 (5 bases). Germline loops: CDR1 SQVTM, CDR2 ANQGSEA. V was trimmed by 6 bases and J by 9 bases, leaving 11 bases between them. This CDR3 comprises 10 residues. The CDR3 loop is CSVRDEAQYF. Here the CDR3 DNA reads TGCAGCGTCCGGGATGAGGCCCAGTACTTC.

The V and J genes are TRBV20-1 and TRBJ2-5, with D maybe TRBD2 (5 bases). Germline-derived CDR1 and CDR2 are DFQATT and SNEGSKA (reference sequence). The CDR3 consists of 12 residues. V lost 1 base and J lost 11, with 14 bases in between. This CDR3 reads CSARVRVGEQYF. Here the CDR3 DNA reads TGCAGTGCTAGAGTCCGGGTTGGGGAGCAGTACTTC.

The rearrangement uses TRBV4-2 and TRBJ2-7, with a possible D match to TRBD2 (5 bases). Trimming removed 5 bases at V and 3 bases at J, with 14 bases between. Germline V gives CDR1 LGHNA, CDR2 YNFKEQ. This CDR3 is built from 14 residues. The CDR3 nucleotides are TGTGCCAGCAGCGATAATGACGGGGTCTACGAGCAGTACTTC. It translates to CASSDNDGVYEQYF.

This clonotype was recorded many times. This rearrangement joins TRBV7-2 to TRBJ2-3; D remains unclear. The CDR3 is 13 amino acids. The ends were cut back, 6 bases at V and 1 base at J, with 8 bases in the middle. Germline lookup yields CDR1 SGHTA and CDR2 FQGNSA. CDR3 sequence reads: CASSPRGTDTQYF. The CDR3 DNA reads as TGTGCCAGCAGTCCCCGGGGCACAGATACGCAGTATTTT.

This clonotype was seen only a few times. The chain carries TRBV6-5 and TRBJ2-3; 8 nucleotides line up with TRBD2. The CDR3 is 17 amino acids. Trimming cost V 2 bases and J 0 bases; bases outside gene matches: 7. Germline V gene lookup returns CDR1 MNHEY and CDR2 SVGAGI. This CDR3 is CASSYGGASGSTDTQYF. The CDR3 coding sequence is TGTGCCAGCAGTTACGGAGGCGCTAGCGGGAGCACAGATACGCAGTATTTT.

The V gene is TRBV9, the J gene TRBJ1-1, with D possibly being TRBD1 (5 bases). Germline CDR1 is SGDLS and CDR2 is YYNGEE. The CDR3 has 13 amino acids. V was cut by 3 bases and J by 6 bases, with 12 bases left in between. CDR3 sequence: CASSGGGASEAFF. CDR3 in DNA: TGTGCCAGCAGCGGGGGAGGGGCCTCTGAAGCTTTCTTT.